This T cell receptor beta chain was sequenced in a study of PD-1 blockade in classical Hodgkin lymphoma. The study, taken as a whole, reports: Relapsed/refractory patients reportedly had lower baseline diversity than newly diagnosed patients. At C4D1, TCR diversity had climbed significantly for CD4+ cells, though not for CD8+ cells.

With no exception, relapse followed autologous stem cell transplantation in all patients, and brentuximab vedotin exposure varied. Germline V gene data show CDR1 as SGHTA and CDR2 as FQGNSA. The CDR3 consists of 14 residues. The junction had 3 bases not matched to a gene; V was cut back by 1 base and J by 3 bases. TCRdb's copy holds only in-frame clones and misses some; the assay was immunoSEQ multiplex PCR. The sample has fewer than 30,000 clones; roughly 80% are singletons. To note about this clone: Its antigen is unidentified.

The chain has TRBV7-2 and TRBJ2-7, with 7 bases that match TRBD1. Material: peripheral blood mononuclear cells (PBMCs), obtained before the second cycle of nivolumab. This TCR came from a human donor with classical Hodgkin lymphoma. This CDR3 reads CASSLDPGGYEQYF. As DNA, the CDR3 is TGTGCCAGCAGCTTAGACCCAGGGGGCTACGAGCAGTACTTC.